These 16 T cell receptor beta chains were all obtained from the same sample, sequenced in a study of a mutant IDH1 vaccine in newly diagnosed glioma. Time point: week 35, safety follow-up. Every single dose of the vaccine, 300 ug of mutant IDH1 20-mer peptide, came with topical imiquimod. No antigen has been identified for these receptors. Repertoires were generated with immunoSEQ multiplex PCR, while TCRdb's copy carries only in-frame clones and drops some. This sample has around 45,000 clones; 88% occur once, and the top ten carry 5.7%. Sequenced material: PBMCs, taken from a glioma patient whose treatment included an IDH1 peptide vaccine. These receptors all come from a woman between 40 and 50 years old with glioma.

V gene TRBV5-4 combines with J gene TRBJ2-2; 7 nucleotides line up with TRBD1. The trim removed 2 bases at V and 4 bases at J, leaving 5 bases unmatched. Per germline, CDR1 SGHNT and CDR2 YYREEE (reference sequence). The CDR3 runs 15 residues. The CDR3 DNA reads as TGTGCCAGCAGCTTCCGGGACAGACCCACCGGGGAGCTGTTTTTT. This encodes CASSFRDRPTGELFF.

This clone was detected once. The chain combines TRBV7-8 with TRBJ2-5; D gene ambiguous. V dropped 2 bases and J dropped 1 base, with 14 bases sitting between them. Germline-derived CDR1 and CDR2 are SGHVS and FQNEAQ. The CDR3 length is 16 residues. The CDR3 reads CASSLNVQTFQETQYF. CDR3 bases: TGTGCCAGCAGCTTAAACGTCCAGACCTTCCAAGAGACCCAGTACTTC.

CDR3 coding DNA: TGTGCCAGCAGCTCCGGAGAGACCCAGTACTTC. It codes for CASSSGETQYF. The rearrangement links TRBV2 to TRBJ2-5; D gene ambiguous. CDR1 SNHLY and CDR2 FYNNEI come from the germline V gene. The CDR3 spans 11 residues. Trimming left V 6 bases short and J 4 bases short, with 6 bases between.

This clone qualifies as medium-sized (0.01 to 0.1%). This chain joins TRBV10-1 and TRBJ1-5; no reliable D call. Per the germline V gene, CDR1 is WNHNN and CDR2 is SYGVQD (reference sequence). This CDR3 contains 14 residues. Trimming shortened V by 2 bases and J by 4 bases, and 9 bases separated the two germline ends. CDR3 sequence (DNA): TGCGCCAGCAGTGAGGCACACCCGAATCAGCCCCAGCATTTT. Encoded protein: CASSEAHPNQPQHF.

The chain has TRBV25-1 and TRBJ2-7; 11 bases fit TRBD1. In germline, CDR1 is MGHDK, CDR2 SYGVNS. The CDR3 runs 15 residues. J was trimmed by 5 bases and V by 5 bases; bases with no gene match: 8. CDR3 loop: CASSSPGQGDHEQYF. CDR3 in DNA: TGTGCCAGCAGTTCCCCGGGACAGGGGGATCACGAGCAGTACTTC.

A single count supports this clone. The chain recombines TRBV6-5 with TRBJ2-7, with 9 bases identical to TRBD2. This CDR3 is 15 amino acids long. Per germline, CDR1 MNHEY and CDR2 SVGAGI. V shed 0 bases and J 6 bases; nucleotides not matched to a gene: 6. CDR3 amino acids: CASSYSASGMGEQYF. The CDR3 coding sequence is TGTGCCAGCAGTTACTCGGCTAGCGGGATGGGCGAGCAGTACTTC.

This clone has more than one count but fewer than ten. The chain has TRBV4-3 and TRBJ1-2; D unclear. V was pared by 1 base and J by 0 bases, with 9 bases between. Germline assignment: CDR1 LGHNA and CDR2 YSLEER. The CDR3 is 15 amino acids. CDR3: CASSQVPWANYGYTF. The CDR3 DNA reads as TGCGCCAGCAGCCAAGTTCCTTGGGCTAACTATGGCTACACCTTC.

This clone has a single count. This rearrangement joins TRBV5-5 to TRBJ2-1; 11 bases are shared with TRBD2. V was pared by 4 bases and J by 4 bases, with 7 bases of the junction left unmatched. The length of the CDR3 is 16 residues. Germline CDR1 SGHKS, CDR2 YYEKEE (reference sequence). In nucleotides, the CDR3 is TGTGCCAGCAGCCGCCAGACTAGCGGGGTATACAATGAGCAGTTCTTC. Protein sequence: CASSRQTSGVYNEQFF.

V and J are TRBV19 and TRBJ2-1, with 9 bases fitting TRBD1. V lost 4 bases, J lost 7 bases, and 8 bases stayed unmatched. Germline loops: CDR1 LNHDA, CDR2 SQIVND (reference sequence). The CDR3 runs 15 residues. For the CDR3, the DNA is TGTGCCAGTAGTACCTCCGGACAGGGGAGGAATGAGCAGTTCTTC. Translating gives CASSTSGQGRNEQFF. Using reference TRBV19 and TRBJ2-1 for the parts outside the CDR3, the full variable domain is DGGITQSPKYLFRKEGQNVTLSCEQNLNHDAMYWYRQDPGQGLRLIYYSQIVNDFQKGDIAEGYSVSREKKESFPLTVTSAQKNPTAFYLCASSTSGQGRNEQFFGPGTRLTVL.

The V call is TRBV2, the J call TRBJ1-5, with a tentative D call TRBD1 (6 bases). Germline-derived CDR1 and CDR2 are SNHLY and FYNNEI. The CDR3 covers 14 residues. The germline V and J ends were trimmed by 5 bases and 5 bases, with 13 bases remaining between them. CDR3 bases: TGTGCCAGCAGTTACAGGGACGGCGATCAGCCCCAGCATTTT. Its protein is CASSYRDGDQPQHF. Full variable domain (missing parts from reference TRBV2 and TRBJ1-5): EPEVTQTPSHQVTQMGQEVILRCVPISNHLYFYWYRQILGQKVEFLVSFYNNEISEKSEIFDDQFSVERPDGSNFTLKIRSTKLEDSAMYFCASSYRDGDQPQHFGDGTRLSIL.

The count of this clone is one. The chain is built from TRBV7-9 and TRBJ1-2; 7 bases are shared with TRBD1. CDR1 SEHNR and CDR2 FQNEAQ come from the germline V gene (reference sequence). The CDR3 length is 14 residues. The V segment lost 2 bases and the J segment 7 bases; nucleotides outside the gene matches: 7. DNA of the CDR3: TGTGCCAGCAGCTTATATAGGGGGCGGTCTGGCTACACCTTC. Residues: CASSLYRGRSGYTF. The whole variable domain, remainder taken from reference TRBV7-9 and TRBJ1-2, is DTGVSQNPRHKITKRGQNVTFRCDPISEHNRLYWYRQTLGQGPEFLTYFQNEAQLEKSRLLSDRFSAERPKGSFSTLEIQRTEQGDSAMYLCASSLYRGRSGYTFGSGTRLTVV.

The chain is built from TRBV4-2 and TRBJ2-7; D is unresolved. Germline V gene sequence: CDR1 LGHNA, CDR2 YNFKEQ. CDR3 size: 16 residues. Trimming stripped 0 bases from V and 6 bases from J, with 18 bases between. For the CDR3, the DNA is TGTGCCAGCAGCCAAGATGGGCAGGTCAATCCCCGCGAGCAGTACTTC. Protein product: CASSQDGQVNPREQYF.

The J gene is TRBJ1-1, the V gene TRBV6-6; no definite D call. Trimming pared 5 bases from V and 6 bases from J, leaving 10 bases between. The germline gives CDR1 MNHNY, CDR2 SVGAGI (reference sequence). The CDR3 sequence is 12 residues long. CDR3 DNA sequence: TGTGCCAGCAGTATGATGGGATCTGAAGCTTTCTTT. Its protein is CASSMMGSEAFF.

V is TRBV18 and J is TRBJ1-3; D might be TRBD1 (6 bases). Germline assignment: CDR1 KGHSH and CDR2 LQKENI. V shed 1 base and J shed 0 bases, with 10 bases lying between them. This CDR3 is 16 amino acids long. Written as DNA, the CDR3 is TGTGCCAGCTCACCACGGGGGGCGGACTCTGGAAACACCATATATTTT. This sequence encodes CASSPRGADSGNTIYF.

The J gene is TRBJ2-2, the V gene TRBV2; tentative D call: TRBD2 (7 bases). V was cut by 7 bases and J by 2 bases, with 20 bases left in between. The germline V gene has CDR1 SNHLY and CDR2 FYNNEI. This CDR3 spans 17 amino acids. Written as DNA, the CDR3 is TGTGCCAGCAATGTTGGGGGGGCTAGCGGAAACACCGGGGAGCTGTTTTTT. Its translation: CASNVGGASGNTGELFF.

The rearrangement joins TRBV4-1 to TRBJ2-1, with 9 bases that match TRBD1. In germline, CDR1 is MGHRA, CDR2 YSYEKL. This CDR3 spans 15 amino acids. With 8 bases clipped from V and 6 bases from J, the junction kept 11 bases outside the gene matches. CDR3 sequence: CASSGRDRAINEQFF. The CDR3 DNA follows: TGCGCCAGCTCGGGGCGGGACAGGGCTATCAATGAGCAGTTCTTC.